This T cell receptor beta chain emerged from a study of T cells after yellow fever vaccination. Germline loops: CDR1 LGHDT, CDR2 YNNKEL (reference sequence). The CDR3 length is 13 residues. The V end lost 1 base, the J end lost 4 bases, and 7 bases lay between the germline ends. Concerning this clonotype itself: What it recognizes is unknown.

TCR cDNA, made by 5'RACE template switching, carried an added universal primer site and UMIs. One entry per CDR3 protein results from TCRdb running MiXCR on the 5' RACE reads. The sample lists about 170,000 distinct CDR3 sequences, approximately 10% seen once, with just over 35% in the top ten. Broader study findings: Once the booster was given, most primary-vaccination clones reappeared, at just under 98% for CD4 and 88% for CD8.

Sequencing was performed on CD8+ T cells sorted from PBMCs, taken 15 days after the yellow fever booster vaccination. The rearrangement joins TRBV3-1 to TRBJ1-2; the D is unclear. This clonotype was sampled from a man aged 18 to 30 who received the YFV17D yellow fever vaccine. For the CDR3, the DNA is TGTGCCAGCAGCCAAGTCTCAACCTATGGCTACACCTTC. Residues: CASSQVSTYGYTF.